Shown below are 7 T cell receptor beta chains from a single sample sequenced in a study of blood T cells in healthy people across ages. Then a second PCR, running roughly 7 to 11 cycles, was carried out with a sample-barcoded 5' primer and a J-beta primer mix. TCRdb analysed the 5' RACE reads with MiXCR anew, one entry per CDR3 protein. The table lists about 1.4 million distinct CDR3 sequences, roughly 59% of them singletons. Specimen: blood. All receptors derive from a young man in good health.

Only a few counts were recorded for this clonotype. The rearrangement joins TRBV6-5 to TRBJ1-2, with D possibly matching TRBD1 (5 bases). This CDR3 spans 15 amino acids. Between the trimmed V and J ends, which lost 3 bases and 3 bases, there was a span of 14 bases. In germline, CDR1 is MNHEY, CDR2 SVGAGI. CDR3 DNA sequence: TGTGCCAGCAGTTATATGCCCGGGGCCCACTATGGCTACACCTTC. This sequence encodes CASSYMPGAHYGYTF.

The chain recombines TRBV7-9 with TRBJ2-1, with TRBD1 matching 8 bases. The CDR3 sequence is 15 residues long. With V trimmed by 5 bases and J by 10 bases, 13 bases remained unmatched. Germline V gene sequence: CDR1 SEHNR, CDR2 FQNEAQ (reference sequence). CDR3 DNA sequence: TGTGCCAGCAGCCCGCAGACAGGGGAAAGGAGCGAGCAGTTCTTC. It is translated as CASSPQTGERSEQFF.

This chain uses TRBV20-1 with TRBJ2-7; no clear D. Between the trimmed V and J ends, which lost 0 bases and 2 bases, there was a span of 17 bases. This CDR3 is 16 amino acids long. Germline V gene sequence: CDR1 DFQATT, CDR2 SNEGSKA (reference sequence). The CDR3 coding sequence is TGCAGTGCTAGAGATCTTCAGTCACCGAGTACCTACGAGCAGTACTTC. Translation: CSARDLQSPSTYEQYF.

The chain has TRBV29-1 and TRBJ2-3; possible D gene TRBD1, 5 bases. This CDR3 has 14 residues. Per germline, CDR1 SQVTM and CDR2 ANQGSEA. V lost 7 bases, J lost 1 base, and 15 bases lay in between. CDR3 DNA sequence: TGCAGCGGGTCCTCAGGGATCGGCACAGATACGCAGTATTTT. Translated, it gives CSGSSGIGTDTQYF.

V usage is TRBV12-3 or TRBV12-4 and J usage is TRBJ1-2; D perhaps matches TRBD1 (6 bases). The ends were cut back, 5 bases at V and 2 bases at J, with 21 bases in the middle. The CDR3 contains 17 residues. The DNA for the CDR3 is TGTGCCAGCAGTGAAAGCATTCGGACAGCGCCAAACTATGGCTACACCTTC. The encoded protein is CASSESIRTAPNYGYTF.

The V and J genes are TRBV3-1 and TRBJ2-3, with TRBD2 matching over 10 bases. The CDR3 covers 19 residues. Trimming at V came to 1 base and at J to 1 base, leaving 11 bases not matched to a gene. Germline CDR1 is LGHDT and CDR2 is YNNKEL (reference sequence). CDR3 in DNA: TGTGCCAGCAGCCAAGTCGCTAGCGGGGGAACTGTCGGCACAGATACGCAGTATTTT. It encodes CASSQVASGGTVGTDTQYF.

CDR3 residues: CASSWDRGLKEFF. Written as DNA, the CDR3 is TGTGCCAGCAGTTGGGACAGGGGACTTAAGGAGTTCTTC. The V gene is TRBV27, the J gene TRBJ2-1, with 10 bases aligning to TRBD1. The CDR3 totals 13 residues. The J segment lost 14 bases and the V segment lost 4 bases, leaving 8 bases of the junction unmatched. Germline CDR1 reads MNHEY; CDR2 reads SMNVEV (reference sequence).